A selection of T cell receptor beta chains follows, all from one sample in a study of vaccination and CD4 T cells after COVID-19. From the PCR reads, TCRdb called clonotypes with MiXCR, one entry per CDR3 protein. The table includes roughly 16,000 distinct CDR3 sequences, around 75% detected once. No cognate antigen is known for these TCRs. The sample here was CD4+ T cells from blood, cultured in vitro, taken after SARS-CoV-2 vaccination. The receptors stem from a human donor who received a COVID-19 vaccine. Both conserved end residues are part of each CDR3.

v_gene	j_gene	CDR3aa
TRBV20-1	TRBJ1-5	CSAITGTYSNQPQHF
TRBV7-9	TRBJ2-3	CASSPNDRSGGLDTQYF
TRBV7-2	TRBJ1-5	CASSLGTGVMSNQPQHF
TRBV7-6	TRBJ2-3	CASREGGLAGGRGDTQYF
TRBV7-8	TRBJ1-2	CASSLRDCGYTF
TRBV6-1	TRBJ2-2	CASSPGESTGELFF
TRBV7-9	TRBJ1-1	CASSLAYSTEAFF
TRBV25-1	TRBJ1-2	CASRDREEGYTF
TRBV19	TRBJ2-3	CASSTYRGVGTDTQYF
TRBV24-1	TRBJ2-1	CATSVWDRGSNEQFF
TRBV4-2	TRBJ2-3	CASSQTGTNTDTQYF
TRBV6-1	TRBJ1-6	CASSDGGQPLHF
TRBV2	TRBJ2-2	CASCQSLAGWELFF
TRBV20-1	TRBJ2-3	CSASLPQQRSTDTQYF
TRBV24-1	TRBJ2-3	CATSDINPGLSTDTQYF
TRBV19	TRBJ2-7	CASSIEPGPVYEQYF
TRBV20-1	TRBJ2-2	CSARDRGQFTGELFF
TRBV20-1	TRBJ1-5	CSARVATGEGNQPQHF
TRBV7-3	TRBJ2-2	CASSPTGGNTGELFF
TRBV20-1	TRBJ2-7	CSASRLAGGEQYF
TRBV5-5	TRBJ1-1	CASSPVGGWNTEAFF
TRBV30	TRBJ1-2	CAWSVGDSENYGYTF
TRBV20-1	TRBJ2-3	CSAKESGLTDTQYF
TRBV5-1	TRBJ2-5	CASSGGTGVMETQYF
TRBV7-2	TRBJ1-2	CASSLVGGTNYGYTF
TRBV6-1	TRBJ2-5	CASRSTSGGFGETQYF
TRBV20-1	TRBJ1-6	CSASLGQTYNSPLHF
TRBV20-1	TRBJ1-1	CSARDRGRRGTEAFF
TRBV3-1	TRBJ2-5	CASSQVAAGGAETQYF
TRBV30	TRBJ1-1	CAWSVQSDTEAFF
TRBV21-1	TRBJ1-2	CASSKGRYSSNYGYTF
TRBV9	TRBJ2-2	CASSVSSSRNTGELFF
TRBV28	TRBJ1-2	CASSGENYGYTF
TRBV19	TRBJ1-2	CASSITGTGQLYGYTF
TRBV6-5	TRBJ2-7	CASSYIGRGLSYEQYF
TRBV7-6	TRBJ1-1	CASSLFDRGRTEAFF
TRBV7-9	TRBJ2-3	CASSFSRDTQYF
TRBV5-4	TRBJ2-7	CASSLGAGYEQYF
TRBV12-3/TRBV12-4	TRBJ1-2	CASSFSGHGYTF
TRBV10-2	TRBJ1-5	CASSESGSNQPQHF
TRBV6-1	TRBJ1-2	CASNYGRRINYGYTF
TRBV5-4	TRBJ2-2	CASSLNLGGESGELFF
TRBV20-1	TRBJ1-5	CSARDVEGIKPQHF
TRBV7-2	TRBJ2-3	CASSSGTDTQYF
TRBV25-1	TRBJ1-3	CASQDRAGNTIYF
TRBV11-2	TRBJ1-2	CASSLERANYGYTF
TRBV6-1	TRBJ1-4	CASSEGTGSGEKLFF
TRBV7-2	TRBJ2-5	CASSPSGGLETQYF
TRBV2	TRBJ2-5	CASSPVGDRGETQYF
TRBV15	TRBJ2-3	CATSRGLNTDTQYF
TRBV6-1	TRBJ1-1	CASTRQGAANTEAFF
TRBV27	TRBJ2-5	CASSPREVGETQYF
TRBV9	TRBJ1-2	CASSVDGIGSSSNYGYTF
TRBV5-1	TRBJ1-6	CASSLAGHRYNSPLHF